These 31 T cell receptor beta chains share one sample of origin, sequenced in a study of identical twins listed by TCRdb under 2016. Receptor libraries were prepared by 5' RACE. Sequencing used an Illumina HiSeq 2000. TCRdb's own reprocessing of the public reads used fastp at Q25 and MiXCR and kept productive beta chains. Each entry merges the rows of one CDR3 protein and shows their most common DNA and genes. The sample table contains hundreds of thousands of distinct CDR3 sequences; only one count was recorded for 21% of them. The ten largest make up approximately 4.5% of the sample. The data also belong to a second study, concerning T cells expressing NK-cell markers.

The sequenced material came from PBMCs. These receptors originate from a woman aged 18-29 years in good health.

This clonotype was observed a few times. V and J are TRBV7-3 and TRBJ2-7; TRBD1 matches at 7 bases. The germline V gene has CDR1 SGHTA and CDR2 FQGTGA. Unmatched junction bases numbered 5, after V lost 4 bases and J lost 5 bases. There are 13 residues in the CDR3. Written as DNA, the CDR3 is TGTGCCAGCAGCTACCAAACAGGGGACGAGCAGTACTTC. Residues: CASSYQTGDEQYF.

This clonotype was seen a handful of times. This CDR3 is CASSPGAGKSYEQYF. The CDR3 DNA follows: TGTGCCAGCAGCCCTGGGGCGGGAAAATCCTACGAGCAGTACTTC. This chain joins TRBV5-5 and TRBJ2-7; maybe TRBD2 (6 bases). The CDR3 consists of 15 residues. V shed 4 bases and J shed 1 base, with 15 bases lying between them. Germline V gene sequence: CDR1 SGHKS, CDR2 YYEKEE (reference sequence).

V and J are TRBV12-3 or TRBV12-4 and TRBJ2-2, with 12 bases lining up with TRBD2. V lost 5 bases, J lost 7 bases, and 5 bases stayed unmatched. CDR3 size: 15 residues. This CDR3 reads CASSDLAGGGGELFF. CDR3 DNA: TGTGCCAGCAGTGATCTAGCGGGAGGGGGCGGGGAGCTGTTTTTT.

The rearrangement joins TRBV6-5 to TRBJ2-7; D is undetermined. Germline V CDR1 and CDR2: MNHEY, SVGAGI. This CDR3 is built from 13 residues. Trimming removed 0 bases at V and 3 bases at J, with 6 bases between. The CDR3 reads CASSYSFRYEQYF. CDR3 sequence (DNA): TGTGCCAGCAGTTACTCCTTCCGCTACGAGCAGTACTTC.

Only a few counts were recorded for this clonotype. This sequence joins TRBV20-1 and TRBJ2-1; 8 bases fit TRBD2. This CDR3 contains 14 residues. From germline, CDR1 is DFQATT and CDR2 SNEGSKA (reference sequence). The junction had 4 bases not matched to a gene; V was cut back by 1 base and J by 5 bases. The CDR3 here is CSARVLAVDNEQFF. In nucleotides, the CDR3 is TGCAGTGCTAGAGTACTAGCGGTCGACAATGAGCAGTTCTTC.

The gene calls are TRBV29-1 and TRBJ2-7, with TRBD1 matching 7 bases. The CDR3 extends over 12 amino acids. The J segment lost 5 bases and the V segment lost 7 bases, leaving 8 bases of the junction unmatched. Germline V gene sequence: CDR1 SQVTM, CDR2 ANQGSEA. CDR3: CSGGQSGDEQYF. DNA for the CDR3: TGCAGCGGGGGACAGTCAGGAGACGAGCAGTACTTC.

This clonotype was found many times. The rearrangement links TRBV10-3 to TRBJ2-2; D perhaps matches TRBD2 (6 bases). The CDR3 contains 17 residues. V was clipped by 6 bases and J by 1 base, with 18 bases between them. CDR1 is ENHRY, CDR2 SYGVKD, per germline. In nucleotides, the CDR3 is TGTGCCATCAGCCCGATTCGGGGGTCTAAGAACACCGGGGAGCTGTTTTTT. This encodes CAISPIRGSKNTGELFF.

This clonotype has just one count. This rearrangement joins TRBV20-1 to TRBJ2-3, with 7 bases aligning to TRBD2. Trimming took 0 bases from V and 3 from J; bases not matched to a gene: 15. This CDR3 has 18 residues. Germline-derived CDR1 and CDR2 are DFQATT and SNEGSKA (reference sequence). The CDR3 nucleotides are TGCAGTGCTAGAGATACGGCTAGCGGTGGGGCTCATACAGATACGCAGTATTTT. This codes for CSARDTASGGAHTDTQYF.

The chain links TRBV24-1 to TRBJ2-7; 9 nucleotides agree with TRBD2. Germline CDR1 and CDR2: KGHDR and SFDVKD. Unmatched junction bases numbered 6, after V lost 7 bases and J lost 0 bases. The CDR3 is 15 amino acids. Here the CDR3 DNA reads TGTGCCACCAGAGCGGGAGGAGTTGGCTCCTACGAGCAGTACTTC. Amino acid sequence: CATRAGGVGSYEQYF.

This clonotype has just a few counts. This chain uses TRBV7-9 with TRBJ2-1, with a possible D match to TRBD2 (6 bases). V was shortened by 10 bases and J by 0 bases, with 19 bases between the two germline ends. This CDR3 is built from 16 residues. Germline V gene data show CDR1 as SEHNR and CDR2 as FQNEAQ (reference sequence). The CDR3 reads CAIPSSEVSSYNEQFF. Here the CDR3 DNA reads TGTGCCATCCCTTCTAGCGAAGTGAGCTCCTACAATGAGCAGTTCTTC.

Turning to this clonotype: This may be a read error: a much more frequent sequence differs by one nucleotide. For the CDR3, the DNA is TGTGCCAGCAGTGAAGAAGCGGGAGGGCCAGATACGCAGTATTTT. Its protein product is CASSEEAGGPDTQYF. The J gene is TRBJ2-3, the V gene TRBV6-1; 10 bases match TRBD2. Germline V gives CDR1 MNHNS, CDR2 SASEGT. The J segment lost 4 bases and the V segment lost 1 base, leaving 2 bases of the junction unmatched. The CDR3 sequence is 15 residues long.

J is TRBJ2-5 and V is TRBV9; 11 nucleotides match TRBD2. The CDR3 consists of 17 residues. V gave up 3 bases and J gave up 5 bases; unmatched junction bases: 12. Germline V gene lookup returns CDR1 SGDLS and CDR2 YYNGEE. Here the CDR3 reads CASSANLKTSGEETQYF. CDR3 bases: TGTGCCAGCAGCGCGAACTTGAAGACTAGCGGGGAGGAGACCCAGTACTTC.

This clonotype was found a few times. The genes are TRBV20-1 and TRBJ2-7; perhaps TRBD2 as D (5 bases). V was cut by 3 bases and J by 3 bases, with 12 bases left in between. This CDR3 contains 13 residues. Looked up from germline, CDR1 is DFQATT and CDR2 is SNEGSKA (reference sequence). This chain's CDR3 is CSARQLAGYEQYF. The CDR3 nucleotides are TGCAGTGCTAGGCAGCTAGCCGGCTACGAGCAGTACTTC.

V and J are TRBV7-2 and TRBJ2-1; TRBD2 is a possible D gene (6 bases). The CDR3 loop spans 16 amino acids. Trimming took 5 bases from V and 1 from J, leaving 15 bases between them. Germline V lookup: CDR1 SGHTA, CDR2 FQGNSA. In nucleotides, the CDR3 is TGTGCCAGCAGCCAAATGCGGAGCGGGTCCTACAATGAGCAGTTCTTC. Protein sequence: CASSQMRSGSYNEQFF.

The chain links TRBV29-1 to TRBJ2-3, with 7 bases fitting TRBD1. The CDR3 runs 12 residues. With 8 bases clipped from V and 4 bases from J, the junction kept 6 bases outside the gene matches. Germline values: CDR1 SQVTM, CDR2 ANQGSEA. CDR3 in amino acids: CSIVRGSDTQYF. The CDR3 nucleotides read TGCAGCATCGTCAGGGGGTCAGATACGCAGTATTTT.

This rearrangement joins TRBV7-2 to TRBJ1-3; weak D call: TRBD1 (5 bases). Trimming left V 5 bases short and J 0 bases short, with 14 bases between. Germline CDR1 SGHTA, CDR2 FQGNSA. This CDR3 is 16 amino acids long. CDR3 amino acids: CASSVMGPISGNTIYF. The CDR3 region has the DNA TGTGCCAGCAGCGTCATGGGACCGATCTCTGGAAACACCATATATTTT.

CDR3 region: CSATNRGEGNTEAFF. Written as DNA, the CDR3 is TGCAGTGCTACTAACAGGGGCGAAGGGAACACTGAAGCTTTCTTT. The genes are TRBV20-1 and TRBJ1-1, with TRBD1 matching 7 bases. Looked up from germline, CDR1 is DFQATT and CDR2 is SNEGSKA (reference sequence). The CDR3 covers 15 residues. The junction had 9 bases not matched to a gene; V was cut back by 4 bases and J by 1 base.

This clonotype was counted only a few times. The chain has TRBV12-3 or TRBV12-4 and TRBJ1-4; D is uncertain. This CDR3 contains 15 residues. The V end was cut by 4 bases, the J end by 0 bases, with 9 bases between. DNA of the CDR3: TGTGCCAGCAGTTCGGACGGTGCAACTAATGAAAAACTGTTTTTT. Translation gives CASSSDGATNEKLFF.

The chain recombines TRBV6-1 with TRBJ1-1; 10 bases fit TRBD1. CDR3 length: 14 amino acids. The J segment lost 4 bases and the V segment lost 6 bases, leaving 5 bases of the junction unmatched. Germline V gene sequence: CDR1 MNHNS, CDR2 SASEGT. CDR3 sequence reads: CASRGTGAVTEAFF. The CDR3 coding sequence is TGTGCCAGCAGGGGGACAGGGGCGGTCACTGAAGCTTTCTTT.

This chain uses TRBV6-5 with TRBJ2-7; no definite D call. Germline loops: CDR1 MNHEY, CDR2 SVGAGI. This CDR3 region has 13 residues. Trimming pared 2 bases from V and 5 bases from J, leaving 10 bases between. The DNA of the CDR3 is TGTGCCAGCAGTTACGCACTGGGGAACGAGCAGTACTTC. Amino acids: CASSYALGNEQYF.

This clonotype came up a few times. The chain carries TRBV20-1 and TRBJ1-5; D ambiguous. Germline V gives CDR1 DFQATT, CDR2 SNEGSKA (reference sequence). This CDR3 is 12 amino acids long. V was cut by 6 bases and J by 0 bases, with 6 bases left in between. The CDR3 DNA reads as TGCAGTGCGGGCGGTAGCAATCAGCCCCAGCATTTT. Translating it yields CSAGGSNQPQHF.

At least ten counts were recorded for this clonotype. V gene TRBV12-3 or TRBV12-4 combines with J gene TRBJ1-2; D may be TRBD1 (6 bases). Trimming cost V 8 bases and J 4 bases, with 11 bases left between them. This CDR3 is built from 12 residues. The CDR3 bases are TGTGCCAGCCGGGGGGGCGCCTATGGCTACACCTTC. It encodes CASRGGAYGYTF.

This clonotype was counted ten times or more. J is TRBJ2-7 and V is TRBV12-3 or TRBV12-4; the D gene is possibly TRBD1 (6 bases). Trimming took off 4 bases at V and 2 bases at J, with 12 bases between the two ends. The CDR3 runs to 14 residues. CDR3 nucleotide sequence: TGTGCCAGCAGTTGGGGACAAGGGACCTACGAGCAGTACTTC. This gives the protein CASSWGQGTYEQYF.

The chain combines TRBV15 with TRBJ2-7, with unresolved D. The CDR3 loop spans 14 amino acids. CDR1 is LNHNV, CDR2 YYDKDF, per germline (reference sequence). V was clipped by 9 bases and J by 3 bases, with 18 bases between them. The CDR3 loop is CATQLDRTHYEQYF. CDR3 DNA sequence: TGTGCCACTCAGCTTGATCGGACCCACTACGAGCAGTACTTC.

This clonotype was seen many times. The chain recombines TRBV20-1 with TRBJ1-2; TRBD1 is a possible D gene (5 bases). CDR1 is DFQATT, CDR2 SNEGSKA, per germline (reference sequence). V lost 4 bases to trimming and J lost 5 bases, with 14 bases between them. This CDR3 contains 13 residues. CDR3 nucleotides: TGCAGTGCTAATACTGAGGGGCGTTATGGCTACACCTTC. It specifies CSANTEGRYGYTF.

The chain has TRBV7-9 and TRBJ2-7, with 13 nucleotides matching TRBD2. The CDR3 has 17 residues. V trimming: 5 bases; J trimming: 2 bases; junction bases outside the gene matches: 9. Germline V lookup: CDR1 SEHNR, CDR2 FQNEAQ (reference sequence). The CDR3 bases are TGTGCCAGCAGCGCCCTTGGTGGGACTAGCGGGGCCTACGAGCAGTACTTC. Translated, it gives CASSALGGTSGAYEQYF.

The rearrangement joins TRBV5-1 to TRBJ1-1; 9 positions agree with TRBD1. Germline lookup yields CDR1 SGHRS and CDR2 YFSETQ. Losses at the gene ends were 3 bases for V and 5 bases for J; bases not matched to a gene: 5. The CDR3 consists of 14 residues. The CDR3 loop reads CASSSDRGRTEAFF. Here the CDR3 DNA reads TGCGCCAGCAGCTCGGACAGGGGAAGGACTGAAGCTTTCTTT.

The rearrangement joins TRBV3-1 to TRBJ2-2; 9 bases match TRBD1. V trimming: 3 bases; J trimming: 5 bases; junction bases outside the gene matches: 4. Per germline, CDR1 LGHDT and CDR2 YNNKEL (reference sequence). There are 15 residues in the CDR3. Written as DNA, the CDR3 is TGTGCCAGCAGCCAGTACAGGGGGCGGACCGGGGAGCTGTTTTTT. Protein product: CASSQYRGRTGELFF. The full variable domain, rest sourced from reference TRBV3-1 and TRBJ2-2, is DTAVSQTPKYLVTQMGNDKSIKCEQNLGHDTMYWYKQDSKKFLKIMFSYNNKELIINETVPNRFSPKSPDKAHLNLHINSLELGDSAVYFCASSQYRGRTGELFFGEGSRLTVL.

The V and J genes are TRBV3-1 and TRBJ2-7; D might be TRBD2 (5 bases). Trimming took 5 bases from V and 4 from J, leaving 12 bases between them. This CDR3 comprises 13 residues. Germline V gene data show CDR1 as LGHDT and CDR2 as YNNKEL (reference sequence). The CDR3, as DNA: TGTGCCAGCAGCACTAGTCCGGGGTACGAGCAGTACTTC. This encodes CASSTSPGYEQYF.

This clonotype has only a few counts. The rearrangement joins TRBV3-1 to TRBJ2-3; 12 bases align to TRBD2. Germline CDR1 and CDR2: LGHDT and YNNKEL (reference sequence). CDR3 length: 15 amino acids. J gave up 8 bases and V 3 bases, and 6 bases lay outside the gene matches. CDR3 bases: TGTGCCAGCAGCCATGGACTAGCGGGGAGGGGTACGCAGTATTTT. As protein: CASSHGLAGRGTQYF.

J is TRBJ2-7 and V is TRBV6-1; 9 bases fit TRBD2. Germline loops: CDR1 MNHNS, CDR2 SASEGT. The V and J ends lost 6 bases and 9 bases, in that order; junction bases with no gene match: 12. This CDR3 is 14 amino acids long. CDR3 bases: TGTGCCAGCAGGCGGACTAGCGCGTCGCGGTGGCAGTACTTC. Protein product: CASRRTSASRWQYF.